This TCR beta chain was obtained from a study of blood T cell repertoires in COVID-19. Whole-study context: Samples representing acute and convalescent COVID-19 were sourced from the United States, Italy and Spain. T cells, B-cell-depleted T cells, or PBMCs provided the cDNA or gDNA that served as material.

In this sample, this clone turned up a few times. As processed by the authors: From reference gene primer amplification, estimates of nucleated cell counts were derived. TCRdb's table, derived via immunoSEQ multiplex PCR, lists solely in-frame clones and lacks some. That table supplies the V and J calls and clone size; D and trimming were determined from the DNA. The sample shows some 250,000 clones, about 89% of them seen only once. All enrollees were roughly 18 to 89 years old and from approximately 24 US areas. This receptor was identified in a human donor in a cohort exposed to, infected with or recovered from COVID-19 (not recorded which). The donor label of this sample is uncertain. The sample was PBMCs or T cells enriched from blood (not recorded which).

The CDR3 loop is CASSVQGASTDTQYF. The DNA for the CDR3 is TGCGCCAGCAGCGTCCAGGGGGCCTCCACAGATACGCAGTATTTT. V is TRBV5-1 and J is TRBJ2-3, with 8 bases matching TRBD1. The CDR3 is 15 residues long. Losses at the gene ends were 4 bases for V and 2 bases for J; bases not matched to a gene: 6. Per germline, CDR1 SGHRS and CDR2 YFSETQ. Filled out from reference TRBV5-1 and TRBJ2-3, the complete variable domain reads KAGVTQTPRYLIKTRGQQVTLSCSPISGHRSVSWYQQTPGQGLQFLFEYFSETQRNKGNFPGRFSGRQFSNSRSEMNVSTLELGDSALYLCASSVQGASTDTQYFGPGTRLTVL.